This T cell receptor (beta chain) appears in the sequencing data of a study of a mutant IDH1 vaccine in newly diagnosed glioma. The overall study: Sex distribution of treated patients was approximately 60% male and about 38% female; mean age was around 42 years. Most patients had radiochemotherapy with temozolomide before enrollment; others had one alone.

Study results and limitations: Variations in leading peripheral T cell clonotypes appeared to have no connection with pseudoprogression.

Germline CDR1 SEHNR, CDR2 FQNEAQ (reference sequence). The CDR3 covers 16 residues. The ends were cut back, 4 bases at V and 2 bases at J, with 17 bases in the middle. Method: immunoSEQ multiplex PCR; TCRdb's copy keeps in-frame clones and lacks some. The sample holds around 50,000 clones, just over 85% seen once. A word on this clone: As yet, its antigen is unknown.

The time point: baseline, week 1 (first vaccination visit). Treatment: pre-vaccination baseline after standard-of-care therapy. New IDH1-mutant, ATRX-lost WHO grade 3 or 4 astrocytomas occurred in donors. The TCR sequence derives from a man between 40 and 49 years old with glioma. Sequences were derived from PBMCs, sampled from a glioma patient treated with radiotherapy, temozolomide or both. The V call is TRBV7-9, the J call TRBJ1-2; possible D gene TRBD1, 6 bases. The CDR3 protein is CASSSARDIRNYGYTF. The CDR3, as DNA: TGTGCCAGCAGCTCTGCGAGGGACATTCGGAACTATGGCTACACCTTC. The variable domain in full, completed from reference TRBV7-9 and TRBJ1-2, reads DTGVSQNPRHKITKRGQNVTFRCDPISEHNRLYWYRQTLGQGPEFLTYFQNEAQLEKSRLLSDRFSAERPKGSFSTLEIQRTEQGDSAMYLCASSSARDIRNYGYTFGSGTRLTVV.